These 11 T cell receptor beta chains were all obtained from the same sample, sequenced in a study of spatial heterogeneity in lung cancer. Whole-study findings and limits: Within tumors, counts of expanded alpha and beta TCRs tracked tumor mutation counts.

Specified time point: sample taken at primary tumor resection. TCRdb reanalysed the 5' RACE reads using MiXCR and keeps one entry per CDR3 protein. The table lists over 10,000 distinct CDR3 sequences, 5.1% of them singletons. These receptors have no known antigen. The sequencing here drew on lung tumor tissue, taken at surgery. Source of these receptors: a male donor with early-stage non-small cell lung cancer.

This clonotype was observed many times. This beta chain is an off-target read within a library intended for alpha chains, so its frequency means little. The chain is built from TRBV7-2 and TRBJ1-5; D is undetermined. The CDR3 covers 16 residues. The germline V gene encodes CDR1 SGHTA and CDR2 FQGNSA. V lost 1 base and J lost 7, with 17 bases in between. The CDR3 DNA follows: TGTGCCAGCAGCTTAGGAATAGGTGGGTCCGGGCAGCCCCAGCATTTT. It translates to CASSLGIGGSGQPQHF.

This clonotype was seen repeatedly, ten times or more. This beta chain is a stray read from a library made for alpha chains; its abundance is not meaningful. CDR3 loop: CASSLGLAGAYTDTQYF. DNA of the CDR3: TGTGCCAGCAGCTTGGGACTAGCGGGGGCCTACACAGATACGCAGTATTTT. V and J are TRBV5-4 and TRBJ2-3; 12 bases are shared with TRBD2. This CDR3 is 17 amino acids long. CDR1 and CDR2 (germline): SGHNT, YYREEE (reference sequence). V trimming: 0 bases; J trimming: 2 bases; junction bases outside the gene matches: 4.

This clonotype has a handful of counts. This beta chain is an unintended read in a library built for alpha chains; its size means little. The CDR3 region has the DNA TGTGCCAGCAGTTTTACCGGGACAAGGGTTTCTGGCTACACCTTC. Translated: CASSFTGTRVSGYTF. V gene TRBV7-2 combines with J gene TRBJ1-2, with a tentative D call TRBD1 (6 bases). The germline V and J ends were trimmed by 6 bases and 7 bases, with 21 bases remaining between them. The CDR3 spans 15 residues. Germline-derived CDR1 and CDR2 are SGHTA and FQGNSA. Full variable domain (rest looked up from reference TRBV7-2 and TRBJ1-2): GAGVSQSPSNKVTEKGKDVELRCDPISGHTALYWYRQSLGQGLEFLIYFQGNSAPDKSGLPSDRFSAERTGGSVSTLTIQRTQQEDSAVYLCASSFTGTRVSGYTFGSGTRLTVV.

This clonotype was counted at least ten times. This beta chain was picked up by a library intended for alpha chains and is off target, so its count carries little meaning. The chain combines TRBV5-1 with TRBJ1-5, with D possibly being TRBD1 (6 bases). CDR1 is SGHRS, CDR2 YFSETQ, per germline. V was trimmed by 0 bases and J by 6 bases, leaving 19 bases between them. The CDR3 sequence is 17 residues long. CDR3 nucleotide sequence: TGCGCCAGCAGCTTGGGGGACACTGGGGATGGGTTTCAGCCCCAGCATTTT. Translated, it gives CASSLGDTGDGFQPQHF.

This clonotype was recorded many times. The library was designed around alpha chains, so this beta chain is a stray read whose abundance carries little weight. The V gene is TRBV7-2, the J gene TRBJ2-1; D uncertain. V lost 4 bases and J 7 bases, leaving 8 bases between the germline ends. There are 12 residues in the CDR3. CDR1 and CDR2 (germline): SGHTA, FQGNSA. Here the CDR3 DNA reads TGTGCCAGCAGCTCCGATCGAAATGAGCAGTTCTTC. Protein sequence: CASSSDRNEQFF.

Remarks on this clonotype: This beta chain appears as a stray read in a library generated for alpha chains; its size is not informative. The V gene is TRBV20-1, the J gene TRBJ2-3; D is unresolved. Germline CDR1 reads DFQATT; CDR2 reads SNEGSKA (reference sequence). The CDR3 consists of 11 residues. Trimming took off 4 bases at V and 2 bases at J, with 4 bases between the two ends. The CDR3 nucleotides read TGCAGTGCTACGATCACAGATACGCAGTATTTT. It encodes CSATITDTQYF.

This clonotype was counted many times. Found in a library prepared for alpha chains, this beta chain is an off-target read, and its abundance has little meaning. The gene calls are TRBV7-9 and TRBJ1-6; TRBD1 aligns across 8 bases. Unmatched junction bases numbered 4, after V lost 5 bases and J lost 7 bases. The germline gives CDR1 SEHNR, CDR2 FQNEAQ (reference sequence). The CDR3 spans 14 residues. CDR3 in DNA: TGTGCCAGCAGCACGGGACAGGTGAATTCACCCCTCCACTTT. As protein: CASSTGQVNSPLHF.

This clonotype was counted a few times. This beta chain appears as a stray read in a library generated for alpha chains; its size is not informative. The chain carries TRBV2 and TRBJ1-5; 7 nucleotides align to TRBD1. Trimming took 6 bases from V and 0 from J; bases not matched to a gene: 8. Germline V CDR1 and CDR2: SNHLY, FYNNEI. The CDR3 contains 16 residues. DNA of the CDR3: TGTGCCAGCAGGGAGGACAGGACTTATAGCAATCAGCCCCAGCATTTT. Residues: CASREDRTYSNQPQHF.

This clonotype was picked up many times. This beta chain is a stray read from a library made for alpha chains; its abundance is not meaningful. This rearrangement joins TRBV5-1 to TRBJ2-1; no reliable D call. Trimming removed 0 bases from V and 9 bases from J, with 7 bases in between. Germline V CDR1 and CDR2: SGHRS, YFSETQ. This CDR3 comprises 12 residues. CDR3 amino acids: CASSLEHLEQFF. In DNA, the CDR3 is TGCGCCAGCAGCTTGGAGCATCTTGAGCAGTTCTTC. The full variable domain, its missing parts supplied by reference TRBV5-1 and TRBJ2-1, is KAGVTQTPRYLIKTRGQQVTLSCSPISGHRSVSWYQQTPGQGLQFLFEYFSETQRNKGNFPGRFSGRQFSNSRSEMNVSTLELGDSALYLCASSLEHLEQFFGPGTRLTVL.

This clonotype has a count of ten or more. The library was designed around alpha chains, so this beta chain is a stray read whose abundance carries little weight. The chain uses TRBV5-1 and TRBJ2-1, with 9 bases fitting TRBD2. This CDR3 region has 16 residues. After removal of 1 base from V and 9 bases from J, the junction contained 11 bases not matched to a gene. CDR1 SGHRS and CDR2 YFSETQ come from the germline V gene. The CDR3: CASSLPTTSGGSEQFF. In nucleotides, the CDR3 is TGCGCCAGCAGCTTGCCGACTACCAGCGGGGGGAGTGAGCAGTTCTTC. Full variable domain (rest looked up from reference TRBV5-1 and TRBJ2-1): KAGVTQTPRYLIKTRGQQVTLSCSPISGHRSVSWYQQTPGQGLQFLFEYFSETQRNKGNFPGRFSGRQFSNSRSEMNVSTLELGDSALYLCASSLPTTSGGSEQFFGPGTRLTVL.

As to this clonotype: The library was prepared for alpha chains; this beta chain is a stray read, so its frequency means little. The CDR3, as DNA: TGTGCCATCAGTCTTCCGCCGGGACAGGGGGGCTCTGGGGCCAACGTCCTGACTTTC. Protein sequence: CAISLPPGQGGSGANVLTF. The V and J genes are TRBV10-3 and TRBJ2-6, with 11 bases lining up with TRBD1. CDR1 ENHRY and CDR2 SYGVKD come from the germline V gene. There are 19 residues in the CDR3. Losses at the gene ends were 5 bases for V and 0 bases for J; bases not matched to a gene: 9.